A single sample gave rise to the 18 T cell receptor beta chains below, sequenced in a study of T-cell reconstitution after alpha-beta-depleted transplantation in children (dated by TCRdb to about 2016). Libraries came from PCR. Instrument used: Illumina HiSeq 2500. Molecular barcoding was employed in the preparation of TCR libraries, with unique molecular identifiers being used to normalize TCRbeta repertoire quantification. The public reads were quality trimmed at Q25 with fastp and then assembled into clones with MiXCR by TCRdb, keeping productive beta chains. Every entry covers one CDR3 protein and lists the most common genes and DNA from its rows. The sample profile shows about 420,000 distinct CDR3 sequences; approximately 10% of them were found once. The ten largest account for roughly 5% of the sample. Sequencing was performed on PBMCs from the stem cell graft donor, taken from the stem cell graft. These TCRs come from a human donor who donated a stem cell graft to a child with acute myeloid leukemia.

V is TRBV5-1 and J is TRBJ2-5; 15 bases fit TRBD2. Germline V gives CDR1 SGHRS, CDR2 YFSETQ. After removal of 5 bases from V and 5 bases from J, the junction contained 10 bases not matched to a gene. The CDR3 covers 17 residues. CDR3: CASRWTSGGAVRETQYF. The CDR3 region has the DNA TGCGCCAGCAGGTGGACTAGCGGGGGGGCCGTCCGTGAGACCCAGTACTTC. The full variable domain, in which reference TRBV5-1 and TRBJ2-5 provide the parts outside the CDR3, is KAGVTQTPRYLIKTRGQQVTLSCSPISGHRSVSWYQQTPGQGLQFLFEYFSETQRNKGNFPGRFSGRQFSNSRSEMNVSTLELGDSALYLCASRWTSGGAVRETQYFGPGTRLLVL.

The CDR3 protein is CASSVAWGDTDTQYF. The CDR3, as DNA: TGTGCCAGCAGCGTAGCCTGGGGGGACACAGATACGCAGTATTTT. The chain recombines TRBV9 with TRBJ2-3; weak D call: TRBD2 (6 bases). V lost 0 bases and J lost 2, with 10 bases in between. This CDR3 is 15 amino acids long. The V gene's germline CDR1 is SGDLS and CDR2 YYNGEE.

V is TRBV14 and J is TRBJ2-4; 11 nucleotides agree with TRBD1. The CDR3 spans 23 residues. J gave up 1 base and V 1 base, and 21 bases lay outside the gene matches. Germline loops: CDR1 SGHDN, CDR2 FVKESK. CDR3 sequence (DNA): TGTGCCAGCAGCCAAGTTTTTAATACCCCGGGACAGGGGGTTGTCTCGGCCAAAAACATTCAGTACTTC. This encodes CASSQVFNTPGQGVVSAKNIQYF.

This clonotype was picked up a small number of times. The V call is TRBV5-6, the J call TRBJ2-7; 10 bases agree with TRBD1. V lost 2 bases and J lost 3; bases outside the gene matches: 2. Germline assignment: CDR1 SGHDT and CDR2 YYEEEE. The CDR3 has 14 residues. CDR3 sequence: CASSFRTGGYEQYV. CDR3 nucleotide sequence: TGTGCCAGCAGCTTTAGGACAGGGGGCTACGAGCAGTACGTC.

This clonotype was observed a few times. The genes are TRBV5-1 and TRBJ2-1, with TRBD2 identical over 9 bases. V shed 8 bases and J 7 bases; nucleotides not matched to a gene: 10. There are 14 residues in the CDR3. CDR1 and CDR2 (germline): SGHRS, YFSETQ. CDR3 DNA sequence: TGCGCCAGTAAGCGGGAGGTCCTTGAAAATGAGCAGTTCTTC. This translates into CASKREVLENEQFF.

This clonotype was recorded many times. The rearrangement links TRBV5-6 to TRBJ2-7, with 9 bases that match TRBD1. Germline loops: CDR1 SGHDT, CDR2 YYEEEE. V was clipped by 2 bases and J by 3 bases; unmatched bases: 3. This CDR3 contains 14 residues. The DNA for the CDR3 is TGTGCCAGCAGCTTACAGGGGGCGCGCTACGAGCAGTACTTC. This encodes CASSLQGARYEQYF.

This clonotype has ten or more counts. The rearrangement joins TRBV12-3 or TRBV12-4 to TRBJ1-2; TRBD1 is a possible D gene (5 bases). The V end lost 5 bases, the J end lost 4 bases, and 14 bases lay between the germline ends. The CDR3 totals 14 residues. The CDR3 protein is CASSPAGFSYGYTF. For the CDR3, the DNA is TGTGCCAGCAGTCCGGCAGGGTTTAGCTATGGCTACACCTTC.

The J gene is TRBJ1-2, the V gene TRBV4-2; 7 bases align to TRBD1. Trimming at V came to 0 bases and at J to 8 bases, leaving 12 bases not matched to a gene. This CDR3 is 16 amino acids long. Germline V lookup: CDR1 LGHNA, CDR2 YNFKEQ. CDR3 sequence reads: CASSQERGSGGGGYTF. The CDR3 DNA sequence: TGTGCCAGCAGCCAAGAAAGGGGGTCAGGGGGTGGCGGCTACACCTTC.

The chain recombines TRBV10-3 with TRBJ2-7, with D possibly TRBD1 on 5 matching bases. Trimming shortened V by 5 bases and J by 4 bases, and 9 bases separated the two germline ends. This CDR3 contains 12 residues. Germline lookup yields CDR1 ENHRY and CDR2 SYGVKD. The chain's CDR3 is CAISWGSYEQYF. The CDR3 region has the DNA TGTGCCATCAGTTGGGGCTCGTACGAGCAGTACTTC.

The chain is built from TRBV19 and TRBJ2-4; no reliable D call. The germline V gene encodes CDR1 LNHDA and CDR2 SQIVND (reference sequence). The CDR3 covers 12 residues. V was pared by 7 bases and J by 6 bases, with 10 bases between. CDR3 DNA: TGTGCCAGTACCCAGGACGGAAACATTCAGTACTTC. This encodes CASTQDGNIQYF.

V is TRBV5-5 and J is TRBJ2-1; D might be TRBD2 (5 bases). The CDR3 covers 15 residues. The germline V and J ends were trimmed by 4 bases and 8 bases, with 19 bases remaining between them. In germline, CDR1 is SGHKS, CDR2 YYEKEE (reference sequence). Written as DNA, the CDR3 is TGTGCCAGCAGCAGCTACGAGGGTGCGACCGATGAGCAGTTCTTC. Protein product: CASSSYEGATDEQFF.

This sequence joins TRBV6-1 and TRBJ2-5, with 9 bases identical to TRBD2. Germline CDR1 and CDR2: MNHNS and SASEGT. J gave up 1 base and V 6 bases, and 9 bases lay outside the gene matches. CDR3 size: 16 residues. DNA for the CDR3: TGTGCCAGCAGCAAAATCCGCGGGGGGGGCCAAGAGACCCAGTACTTC. Amino acids: CASSKIRGGGQETQYF.

The V gene is TRBV5-1, the J gene TRBJ2-1; 10 nucleotides line up with TRBD1. J gave up 7 bases and V 5 bases, and 12 bases lay outside the gene matches. CDR3 length: 16 amino acids. CDR1 is SGHRS, CDR2 YFSETQ, per germline. CDR3 in DNA: TGCGCCAGCAGAGACACGGGACAGGGGATTGTAAATGAGCAGTTCTTC. It encodes CASRDTGQGIVNEQFF.

The chain employs TRBV12-3 or TRBV12-4 and TRBJ1-4; D is ambiguous. This CDR3 region has 15 residues. Trimming stripped 3 bases from V and 2 bases from J, with 10 bases between. The CDR3 sequence is CASSFRQSTNEKLFF. The CDR3 coding sequence is TGTGCCAGCAGTTTTCGACAATCCACTAATGAAAAACTGTTTTTT.

The V and J genes are TRBV10-2 and TRBJ2-5; D uncertain. There are 16 residues in the CDR3. CDR1 is WSHSY, CDR2 SAAADI, per germline. The germline V and J ends were trimmed by 1 base and 4 bases, with 16 bases remaining between them. CDR3 nucleotide sequence: TGCGCCAGCAGTGAGTTTGTGACTTTGCCATTAGAGACCCAGTACTTC. This encodes CASSEFVTLPLETQYF.

The rearrangement links TRBV5-1 to TRBJ2-7; D is tentatively TRBD1 or TRBD2 (5 bases each). CDR1 is SGHRS and CDR2 is YFSETQ in the germline V gene. The CDR3 totals 15 residues. Trimming pared 0 bases from V and 1 base from J, leaving 11 bases between. The CDR3 DNA follows: TGCGCCAGCAGCTTGGACGGGGCAGGATCCTACGAGCAGTACGTC. Protein product: CASSLDGAGSYEQYV.

The V and J genes are TRBV3-1 and TRBJ2-2; 7 bases are shared with TRBD1. Per the germline V gene, CDR1 is LGHDT and CDR2 is YNNKEL (reference sequence). V trimming: 2 bases; J trimming: 4 bases; junction bases outside the gene matches: 4. The CDR3 has 15 amino acids. CDR3 DNA sequence: TGTGCCAGCAGCCAATTAAACAGGGGCACCGGGGAGCTGTTTTTT. This codes for CASSQLNRGTGELFF.

The chain is built from TRBV24-1 and TRBJ2-7; a weak D match, TRBD2 (5 bases). The CDR3 consists of 12 residues. V dropped 4 bases and J dropped 6 bases, with 9 bases sitting between them. Per the germline V gene, CDR1 is KGHDR and CDR2 is SFDVKD. This CDR3 reads CATSDRGGEQYF. In nucleotides, the CDR3 is TGTGCCACCAGTGACCGAGGAGGCGAGCAGTACTTC.